This record covers a single TCR beta chain. As yet, its antigen is unknown. V lost 7 bases to trimming and J lost 7 bases; unmatched junction nucleotides: 16. This CDR3 is built from 14 residues. Germline V CDR1 and CDR2: GTSNPN, SVGIG (reference sequence). This specimen belongs to a study of cytomegalovirus exposure and HLA in healthy donors. Whole-study context: The early release's HLA-typed donors yielded approximately 82 million unique TCRs.

Study-wide points: Another analysis was done later, and it associated 15,000 or so TCR beta sequences with HLA alleles at 0.05 false discovery rate. The presence/absence work took it that sequencing depth was about the same across donors. Clonal expansion was found to be greater in HLA-associated TCR beta chains than in equally common others in a later analysis.

PCR was performed using 60 Vbeta and 13 Jbeta primers. Sequencing used immunoSEQ multiplex PCR; TCRdb keeps in-frame clones, though not all of them. The sample lists approximately 270,000 clones, 75% to 90% occurring once. The source is a girl aged 2 to 9 in good health and CMV-seronegative. The chain employs TRBV30 and TRBJ2-7, with 7 bases aligning to TRBD1. Material: PBMCs. In DNA, the CDR3 is TGTGCCTTGGATCTCCGGGACAGTCTCTTAGAGCAGTACTTC. Translation gives CALDLRDSLLEQYF.